A selection of T cell receptor beta chains follows, all from one sample in a study of T cell responses to AZD1222 COVID-19 vaccine. Generated by immunoSEQ multiplex PCR, the TCRdb table keeps only in-frame clones and is missing some. The sample shows roughly 160,000 clones, roughly 92% of them seen only once. Specimen: peripheral blood, collected on day 0 of AZD1222 vaccination. The source of these receptors is an adult in good health. The CDR3 runs from the conserved cysteine through the conserved F or W. Fields, in order: clone size, J gene, D gene, V gene, CDR3 protein, CDR3 DNA. A D gene is named only where the DNA matches it firmly. Clone size is shown for a subset of rows, as once, few, many or a class of expanded clone.

clone size: NA; J gene: TRBJ2-6; D gene: NA; V gene: TRBV2; CDR3 protein: CASSEAGGFGANVLTF; CDR3 DNA: TGTGCCAGCAGTGAAGCTGGAGGGTTCGGGGCCAACGTCCTGACTTTC
clone size: NA; J gene: TRBJ1-3; D gene: NA; V gene: TRBV5-5; CDR3 protein: CASSRNGNTIYF; CDR3 DNA: TGTGCCAGCAGCCGGAACGGAAACACCATATATTTT
clone size: NA; J gene: TRBJ1-2; D gene: NA; V gene: TRBV2; CDR3 protein: CATHQGGLYWYGYTF; CDR3 DNA: TGTGCCACCCACCAAGGAGGGCTGTATTGGTATGGCTACACCTTC
clone size: NA; J gene: TRBJ1-4; D gene: NA; V gene: TRBV29-1; CDR3 protein: CSVRYPGEKLFF; CDR3 DNA: TGCAGCGTTCGGTACCCGGGGGAAAAACTGTTTTTT
clone size: few; J gene: TRBJ2-5; D gene: TRBD2; V gene: TRBV18; CDR3 protein: CASSPRGLAGGGGETQYF; CDR3 DNA: TGTGCCAGCTCACCAAGGGGGCTAGCGGGAGGTGGAGGAGAGACCCAGTACTTC
clone size: NA; J gene: TRBJ1-1; D gene: NA; V gene: TRBV11-1; CDR3 protein: CASSSGTLTEAFF; CDR3 DNA: TGTGCCAGCAGCTCCGGAACCCTCACTGAAGCTTTCTTT
clone size: NA; J gene: TRBJ2-1; D gene: NA; V gene: TRBV6-6; CDR3 protein: CASKSGGSSYNEQFF; CDR3 DNA: TGTGCCAGCAAGTCCGGGGGCAGTTCCTACAATGAGCAGTTCTTC
clone size: NA; J gene: TRBJ2-7; D gene: NA; V gene: TRBV4-2; CDR3 protein: CASSQDTVWEQYF; CDR3 DNA: TGTGCCAGCAGCCAAGATACTGTTTGGGAGCAGTACTTC
clone size: NA; J gene: TRBJ2-7; D gene: TRBD2; V gene: TRBV6-5; CDR3 protein: CASKRAGEGYEQYF; CDR3 DNA: TGTGCCAGCAAAAGAGCGGGGGAGGGATACGAGCAGTACTTC
clone size: NA; J gene: TRBJ1-1; D gene: TRBD1; V gene: TRBV18; CDR3 protein: CASSQDRAIEAFF; CDR3 DNA: TGTGCCAGCTCACAAGACAGGGCAATCGAAGCTTTCTTT
clone size: NA; J gene: TRBJ1-3; D gene: NA; V gene: TRBV7-9; CDR3 protein: CASSDGDYTIYF; CDR3 DNA: TGTGCCAGCAGCGACGGGGACTACACCATATATTTT
clone size: NA; J gene: TRBJ1-3; D gene: NA; V gene: TRBV5-1; CDR3 protein: CASSLVPGKDTIYF; CDR3 DNA: TGCGCCAGCAGCTTGGTTCCAGGGAAAGACACCATATATTTT
clone size: NA; J gene: TRBJ2-3; D gene: NA; V gene: TRBV5-1; CDR3 protein: CASSLAAGRRTDTQYF; CDR3 DNA: TGCGCCAGCAGCTTGGCCGCGGGTAGGCGAACAGATACGCAGTATTTT
clone size: NA; J gene: TRBJ1-5; D gene: NA; V gene: TRBV6-5; CDR3 protein: CASSPTGNQPQHF; CDR3 DNA: TGTGCCAGCAGTCCGACAGGTAATCAGCCCCAGCATTTT
clone size: few; J gene: TRBJ1-2; D gene: NA; V gene: TRBV7-2; CDR3 protein: CASSPHPAGNGYTF; CDR3 DNA: TGTGCCAGCAGTCCACATCCGGCAGGGAATGGCTACACCTTC
clone size: NA; J gene: TRBJ2-7; D gene: TRBD1; V gene: TRBV7-2; CDR3 protein: CASSAAGQGAGEQYF; CDR3 DNA: TGTGCCAGCAGCGCCGCGGGACAGGGGGCTGGTGAGCAGTACTTC
clone size: NA; J gene: TRBJ1-6; D gene: NA; V gene: TRBV7-2; CDR3 protein: CASSLVAQGNSPLHF; CDR3 DNA: TGTGCCAGCAGCTTAGTCGCACAGGGAAATTCACCCCTCCACTTT
clone size: NA; J gene: TRBJ1-1; D gene: NA; V gene: TRBV24-1; CDR3 protein: CATSGAPGNTEAFF; CDR3 DNA: TGTGCCACCAGTGGAGCGCCTGGGAACACTGAAGCTTTCTTT
clone size: once; J gene: TRBJ1-5; D gene: NA; V gene: TRBV19; CDR3 protein: CASSIVRGRAHSNQPQHF; CDR3 DNA: TGTGCCAGTAGTATAGTGAGGGGACGGGCCCATAGCAATCAGCCCCAGCATTTT
clone size: NA; J gene: TRBJ2-1; D gene: TRBD2; V gene: TRBV5-4; CDR3 protein: CASSMRGGDYNEQFF; CDR3 DNA: TGTGCCAGCAGCATGCGGGGGGGCGACTACAATGAGCAGTTCTTC
clone size: NA; J gene: TRBJ1-2; D gene: NA; V gene: TRBV7-2; CDR3 protein: CASSLGSRGGYGYTF; CDR3 DNA: TGTGCCAGCAGCTTAGGGAGCAGGGGCGGCTATGGCTACACCTTC
clone size: once; J gene: TRBJ2-2; D gene: TRBD2; V gene: TRBV6-4; CDR3 protein: CASSAGGAYTGELFF; CDR3 DNA: TGTGCCAGCAGTGCCGGGGGGGCGTACACCGGGGAGCTGTTTTTT
clone size: NA; J gene: TRBJ1-3; D gene: TRBD1; V gene: TRBV7-9; CDR3 protein: CASSERDRSAWDGNTIYF; CDR3 DNA: TGTGCCAGCAGCGAACGGGACAGGTCAGCGTGGGATGGAAACACCATATATTTT
clone size: NA; J gene: TRBJ1-1; D gene: NA; V gene: TRBV4-2; CDR3 protein: CASSQDWTRGHTEAFF; CDR3 DNA: TGTGCCAGCAGCCAAGATTGGACTCGGGGGCACACTGAAGCTTTCTTT
clone size: NA; J gene: TRBJ1-4; D gene: TRBD1; V gene: TRBV10-2; CDR3 protein: CASSESGQGKKLFF; CDR3 DNA: TGCGCCAGCAGTGAGTCGGGACAGGGGAAAAAACTGTTTTTT
clone size: NA; J gene: TRBJ1-4; D gene: NA; V gene: TRBV18; CDR3 protein: CASSPRAGGNEKLFF; CDR3 DNA: TGTGCCAGCTCACCACGGGCTGGAGGGAATGAAAAACTGTTTTTT
clone size: NA; J gene: TRBJ1-2; D gene: NA; V gene: TRBV3-1/TRBV3-2; CDR3 protein: CASSQSGGAYGYTF; CDR3 DNA: TGTGCCAGCAGCCAATCTGGGGGAGCCTATGGCTACACCTTC
clone size: NA; J gene: TRBJ1-1; D gene: NA; V gene: TRBV6-2/TRBV6-3; CDR3 protein: CASSYAGANTEAFF; CDR3 DNA: TGTGCCAGCAGTTACGCAGGGGCGAACACTGAAGCTTTCTTT
clone size: NA; J gene: TRBJ1-1; D gene: NA; V gene: TRBV18; CDR3 protein: CASSQSTTREAFF; CDR3 DNA: TGTGCCAGCTCACAATCAACTACCCGGGAAGCTTTCTTT
clone size: NA; J gene: TRBJ1-1; D gene: TRBD1; V gene: TRBV29-1; CDR3 protein: CSAAQGQGKTEAFF; CDR3 DNA: TGCAGCGCTGCCCAGGGACAGGGTAAAACTGAAGCTTTCTTT
clone size: NA; J gene: TRBJ1-6; D gene: NA; V gene: TRBV9; CDR3 protein: CASSVEGLNSPLHF; CDR3 DNA: TGTGCCAGCAGCGTAGAGGGGCTGAATTCACCCCTCCACTTT
clone size: NA; J gene: TRBJ1-4; D gene: NA; V gene: TRBV3-1/TRBV3-2; CDR3 protein: CASSQETGYGKLFF; CDR3 DNA: TGTGCCAGCAGCCAAGAAACAGGGTACGGAAAACTGTTTTTT
clone size: NA; J gene: TRBJ2-7; D gene: NA; V gene: TRBV12-5; CDR3 protein: CASGLVYEQYF; CDR3 DNA: TGTGCTAGTGGTTTGGTCTACGAGCAGTACTTC
clone size: NA; J gene: TRBJ2-2; D gene: NA; V gene: TRBV19; CDR3 protein: CASTWTPNTGELFF; CDR3 DNA: TGTGCCAGTACGTGGACACCGAACACCGGGGAGCTGTTTTTT
clone size: NA; J gene: TRBJ1-6; D gene: NA; V gene: TRBV11-2; CDR3 protein: CASSTYSMSTSPLHF; CDR3 DNA: TGTGCCAGCAGCACCTACAGTATGAGTACTTCACCCCTCCACTTT
clone size: NA; J gene: TRBJ2-3; D gene: NA; V gene: TRBV6-2/TRBV6-3; CDR3 protein: CASSRPPRLTQYF; CDR3 DNA: TGTGCCAGCAGCCGACCCCCGAGGCTTACGCAGTATTTT
clone size: NA; J gene: TRBJ1-2; D gene: TRBD1; V gene: TRBV19; CDR3 protein: CASSGQGNTYGYTF; CDR3 DNA: TGTGCCAGCTCCGGACAGGGCAATACCTATGGCTACACCTTC
clone size: once; J gene: TRBJ2-1; D gene: TRBD2; V gene: TRBV2; CDR3 protein: CASSEMASGRALSYNEQFF; CDR3 DNA: TGTGCCAGCAGTGAAATGGCTAGCGGGAGGGCCCTTTCCTACAATGAGCAGTTCTTC
clone size: NA; J gene: TRBJ2-1; D gene: TRBD1; V gene: TRBV24-1; CDR3 protein: CATSDLRDRQFF; CDR3 DNA: TGTGCCACCAGTGATTTGCGGGACAGGCAGTTCTTC
clone size: NA; J gene: TRBJ2-7; D gene: NA; V gene: TRBV7-2; CDR3 protein: CASSLRTPGAYEQYF; CDR3 DNA: TGTGCCAGCAGCTTGCGTACCCCAGGGGCTTACGAGCAGTACTTC
clone size: NA; J gene: TRBJ2-2; D gene: NA; V gene: TRBV27; CDR3 protein: CASSLTNTGELFF; CDR3 DNA: TGTGCCAGCAGTTTGACGAACACCGGGGAGCTGTTTTTT
clone size: NA; J gene: TRBJ1-2; D gene: TRBD1; V gene: TRBV7-9; CDR3 protein: CASSLGQGYGYTF; CDR3 DNA: TGTGCCAGCAGCTTAGGACAGGGATATGGCTACACCTTC
clone size: NA; J gene: TRBJ1-2; D gene: NA; V gene: TRBV5-6; CDR3 protein: CASSLTAGGIYGYTF; CDR3 DNA: TGTGCCAGCAGCTTGACGGCGGGGGGGATCTATGGCTACACCTTC
clone size: NA; J gene: TRBJ1-1; D gene: TRBD1; V gene: TRBV7-9; CDR3 protein: CASSKVGQGAKAFF; CDR3 DNA: TGTGCCAGCAGTAAGGTGGGACAGGGGGCGAAAGCTTTCTTT
clone size: NA; J gene: TRBJ2-7; D gene: TRBD1; V gene: TRBV19; CDR3 protein: CASSRSTGGYEQYF; CDR3 DNA: TGTGCCAGTAGTAGATCGACAGGGGGCTACGAGCAGTACTTC
clone size: NA; J gene: TRBJ1-2; D gene: NA; V gene: TRBV5-6; CDR3 protein: CASRPTVEQYGYTF; CDR3 DNA: TGTGCCAGCAGACCGACGGTCGAGCAGTATGGCTACACCTTC
clone size: NA; J gene: TRBJ1-2; D gene: NA; V gene: TRBV2; CDR3 protein: CASSYRVGYGYTF; CDR3 DNA: TGTGCCAGCAGTTACAGGGTGGGCTATGGCTACACCTTC
clone size: NA; J gene: TRBJ1-4; D gene: NA; V gene: TRBV3-1/TRBV3-2; CDR3 protein: CASSQGWRGGEKLFF; CDR3 DNA: TGTGCCAGCAGCCAAGGCTGGCGGGGGGGTGAAAAACTGTTTTTT